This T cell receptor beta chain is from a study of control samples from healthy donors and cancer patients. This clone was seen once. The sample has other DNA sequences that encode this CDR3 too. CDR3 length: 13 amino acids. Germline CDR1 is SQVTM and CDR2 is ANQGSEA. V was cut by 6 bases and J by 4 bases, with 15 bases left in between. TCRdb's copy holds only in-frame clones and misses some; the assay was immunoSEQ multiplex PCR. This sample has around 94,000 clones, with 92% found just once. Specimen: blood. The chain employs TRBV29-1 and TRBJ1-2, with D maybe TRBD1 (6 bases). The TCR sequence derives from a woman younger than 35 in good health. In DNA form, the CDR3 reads TGCAGCGTGGGGGCGGGGGGCCCCTATGGCTACACCTTC. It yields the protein CSVGAGGPYGYTF.